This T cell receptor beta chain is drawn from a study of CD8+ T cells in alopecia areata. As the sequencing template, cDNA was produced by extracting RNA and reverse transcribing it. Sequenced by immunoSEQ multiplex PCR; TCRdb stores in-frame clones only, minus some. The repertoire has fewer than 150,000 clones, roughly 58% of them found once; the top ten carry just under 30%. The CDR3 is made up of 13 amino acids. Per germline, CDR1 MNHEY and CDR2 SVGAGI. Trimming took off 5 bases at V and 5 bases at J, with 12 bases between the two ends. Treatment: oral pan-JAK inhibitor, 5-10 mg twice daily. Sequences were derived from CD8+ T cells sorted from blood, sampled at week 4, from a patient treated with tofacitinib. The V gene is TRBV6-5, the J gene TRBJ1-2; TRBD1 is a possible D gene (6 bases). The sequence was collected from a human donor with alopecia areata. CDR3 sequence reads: CASSPGTLYGYTF. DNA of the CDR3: TGTGCCAGCAGTCCCGGGACATTGTATGGCTACACCTTC.